A selection of T cell receptor beta chains follows, all from one sample in a study of shared clonotypes between healthy human individuals. This table comes from immunoSEQ multiplex PCR, and its TCRdb copy is limited to in-frame clones, with some not included. The sample has a few million clones, approximately 90% seen once. The specimen sequenced was naive CD4+ T cells sorted from blood. Receptors were obtained from a young man in good health. CDR3s include the opening cysteine and the closing phenylalanine or tryptophan. Fields, in order: V gene, clone size, J gene, CDR3 length, D gene, CDR3 protein, CDR3 DNA. D genes are given only for firm matches. Where a row states a size, it is once, few, many or the class of an expanded clone; other rows omit it.

TRBV5-6	-	TRBJ2-3	16	TRBD2	CASSLARLAGTDTQYF	TGTGCCAGCAGCTTGGCTCGTCTAGCGGGCACAGATACGCAGTATTTT
TRBV1	-	TRBJ2-3	20	-	CTSSHPPRGTGCLATDTQYF	TGCACCAGCAGCCACCCCCCGAGGGGGACCGGTTGTCTGGCCACAGATACGCAGTATTTT
TRBV19	-	TRBJ2-7	16	TRBD2	CASSIEGGRAYYEQYF	TGTGCCAGTAGTATAGAAGGCGGGAGGGCCTATTACGAGCAGTACTTC
TRBV7-8	-	TRBJ2-7	16	TRBD2	CASSTGLAGSHLEQYF	TGTGCCAGCAGCACTGGACTAGCGGGAAGTCACCTCGAGCAGTACTTC
TRBV7-2	few	TRBJ1-2	13	-	CASSLSGKGGYTF	TGTGCCAGCAGCTTATCAGGGAAGGGTGGCTACACCTTC
TRBV6-1	-	TRBJ1-1	14	-	CATPRGGKNTEAFF	TGTGCCACCCCCCGAGGGGGAAAGAACACTGAAGCTTTCTTT
TRBV2	-	TRBJ1-6	15	TRBD1	CASSGTANYNSPLHF	TGTGCCAGCTCCGGGACAGCCAATTATAATTCACCCCTCCACTTT
TRBV5-1	once	TRBJ1-1	14	TRBD1	CASSLDRGHGEAFF	TGCGCCAGCAGCTTGGACAGGGGGCATGGTGAAGCTTTCTTT
TRBV2	-	TRBJ2-2	12	-	CASTANTGELFF	TGTGCCAGTACAGCGAACACCGGGGAGCTGTTTTTT
TRBV5-1	-	TRBJ2-5	14	-	CASSLGGLQETQYF	TGCGCCAGCAGCTTGGGCGGGCTCCAAGAGACCCAGTACTTC
TRBV6-5	-	TRBJ2-3	14	TRBD1	CASSARTGTNTQYF	TGTGCCAGCAGTGCTAGGACAGGGACGAATACGCAGTATTTT
TRBV10-3	-	TRBJ2-7	14	-	CAISEGVNPYEQYF	TGTGCCATCAGTGAAGGGGTGAACCCCTACGAGCAGTACTTC
TRBV5-1	-	TRBJ2-3	16	-	CASSLAAASYTDTQYF	TGCGCCAGCAGCTTGGCCGCGGCCTCCTACACAGATACGCAGTATTTT